The 10 T cell receptor beta chains below all came from one sample that was sequenced in a study of OX40 agonist ivuxolimab in advanced cancers. This table comes from immunoSEQ multiplex PCR, and its TCRdb copy is limited to in-frame clones, with some not included. In the table there are around 34,000 clones, approximately 89% of which are singletons. The specimen was CD4+ or CD8+ T cells sorted from blood, collected in a trial of the OX40 agonist ivuxolimab. These receptors all stem from an adult with an advanced solid tumor such as melanoma, head and neck, liver or kidney cancer.

The V call is TRBV10-3, the J call TRBJ2-3; TRBD1 might be the D (6 bases). The CDR3 loop spans 15 amino acids. Germline CDR1 reads ENHRY; CDR2 reads SYGVKD. V was shortened by 0 bases and J by 2 bases, with 9 bases between the two germline ends. The CDR3 region is CAISESSGVTDTQYF. CDR3 sequence (DNA): TGTGCCATCAGTGAGTCGTCAGGGGTCACAGATACGCAGTATTTT.

The CDR3 spells CASSYSTSHGSYEQYF. In DNA form, the CDR3 reads TGTGCCAGCAGTTACTCGACTAGCCACGGTTCCTACGAGCAGTACTTC. V is TRBV6-5 and J is TRBJ2-7; TRBD2 matches at 7 bases. Germline loops: CDR1 MNHEY, CDR2 SVGAGI. The CDR3 totals 16 residues. Losses at the gene ends were 0 bases for V and 1 base for J; bases not matched to a gene: 6.

The rearrangement joins TRBV27 to TRBJ2-6; no clear D gene. Trimming cost V 3 bases and J 1 base, with 7 bases left between them. Germline lookup yields CDR1 MNHEY and CDR2 SMNVEV (reference sequence). The CDR3 totals 15 residues. CDR3 nucleotide sequence: TGTGCCAGCAGTTTTGGCCTTTCTGGGGCCAACGTCCTGACTTTC. It specifies CASSFGLSGANVLTF.

The rearrangement links TRBV19 to TRBJ1-1; D ambiguous. The CDR3 is made up of 13 amino acids. Deletions cut 7 bases from V and 2 bases from J, with 11 bases between. Germline CDR1 and CDR2: LNHDA and SQIVND (reference sequence). The CDR3 DNA reads as TGTGCCAGTACCCCACAAGCCAACACTGAAGCTTTCTTT. Its protein product is CASTPQANTEAFF.

The V gene is TRBV5-1, the J gene TRBJ2-7, with 16 bases that match TRBD2. The CDR3 contains 15 residues. The trim removed 3 bases at V and 5 bases at J, leaving 2 bases unmatched. Germline V CDR1 and CDR2: SGHRS, YFSETQ. As DNA, the CDR3 is TGCGCCAGCAGCTGGGGACTAGCGGGAGGGAACGAGCAGTACTTC. It translates to CASSWGLAGGNEQYF.

Details on this clone: The sample has other DNA sequences that encode this CDR3 too. V gene TRBV28 combines with J gene TRBJ1-1; 7 bases map to TRBD1. After removal of 3 bases from V and 4 bases from J, the junction contained 5 bases not matched to a gene. The CDR3 sequence is 14 residues long. Per the germline V gene, CDR1 is MDHEN and CDR2 is SYDVKM. The chain's CDR3 is CASSFPGQLTEAFF. DNA for the CDR3: TGTGCCAGCAGTTTCCCGGGACAGCTCACTGAAGCTTTCTTT.

This rearrangement joins TRBV6-6 to TRBJ1-5; 7 bases line up with TRBD1. J lost 9 bases, V lost 4 bases, and 15 bases had no gene match. The CDR3 is 16 amino acids. Germline CDR1 MNHNY, CDR2 SVGAGI (reference sequence). CDR3 coding DNA: TGTGCCAGCAGTTCCAACCGGGGACAGTTAGATTGGCCCCAGCATTTT. It is translated as CASSSNRGQLDWPQHF.

The chain employs TRBV27 and TRBJ2-7, with D uncertain. The germline CDR1 and CDR2 sequences are MNHEY and SMNVEV (reference sequence). The CDR3 sequence is 14 residues long. Trimming stripped 2 bases from V and 4 bases from J, with 12 bases between. The CDR3 DNA reads TGTGCCAGCAGTTTAGCTAATCGCCGATACGAGCAGTACTTC. Its translation is CASSLANRRYEQYF.

The chain employs TRBV27 and TRBJ1-3, with D perhaps matching TRBD1 (6 bases). Germline assignment: CDR1 MNHEY and CDR2 SMNVEV (reference sequence). This CDR3 is built from 15 residues. Trimming stripped 7 bases from V and 0 bases from J, with 13 bases between. Here the CDR3 reads CASKSDRSSGNTIYF. In DNA form, the CDR3 reads TGTGCCAGCAAGTCGGACAGAAGCTCTGGAAACACCATATATTTT.

The J gene is TRBJ2-7, the V gene TRBV5-1, with D possibly called TRBD1 or TRBD2 (5 bases each). Trimming left V 3 bases short and J 0 bases short, with 13 bases between. This CDR3 is 15 amino acids long. Germline V gene data show CDR1 as SGHRS and CDR2 as YFSETQ. The CDR3 is CASSSGTESSYEQYF. Written as DNA, the CDR3 is TGCGCCAGCAGCTCCGGGACCGAGAGCTCCTACGAGCAGTACTTC.